Listed below are T cell receptor beta chains from one sample, sequenced in a study of blood T cell repertoires in COVID-19. Produced via immunoSEQ multiplex PCR; TCRdb's table is partial and in-frame only. The table lists about 300,000 clones, more than 75% of them singletons, with over 1% in the top ten. The material sequenced was peripheral blood. Source of these receptors: a man aged 65 to 79 with acute or convalescent COVID-19. The CDR3 runs from the conserved cysteine through the conserved F or W. The order of the fields is D gene, clone size, V gene, J gene, CDR3 length, CDR3 protein, CDR3 DNA. The D gene is left open where the match is weak. Rows give clone size only sometimes, using once, few, many, or a class for an expanded clone.

NA	NA	TRBV28	TRBJ2-7	15	CASSSSAGGVYEQYF	NA
TRBD1	NA	TRBV5-1	TRBJ2-3	14	CASSPGQAADTQYF	TGCGCCAGCAGCCCGGGACAGGCAGCAGATACGCAGTATTTT
NA	once	TRBV18	TRBJ1-4	15	CASSPREPTNEKLFF	TGTGCCAGCTCACCTCGGGAGCCAACTAATGAAAAACTGTTTTTT
TRBD1	NA	TRBV19	TRBJ2-5	16	CASSIARQGPGETQYF	TGTGCCAGTAGTATAGCCCGACAGGGTCCGGGGGAGACCCAGTACTTC
TRBD2	NA	TRBV7-2	TRBJ2-7	15	CASSSTSGSFHEQYF	TGTGCCAGCAGCTCGACTAGCGGGAGTTTCCACGAGCAGTACTTC
TRBD1	NA	TRBV10-3	TRBJ2-7	14	CAISEVGQGWEQYF	TGTGCCATCAGTGAGGTGGGACAGGGGTGGGAGCAGTACTTC
NA	few	TRBV7-5	TRBJ1-5	14	CVRSSDRVSQPQHF	TGTGTCAGAAGCTCTGACAGGGTAAGTCAGCCCCAGCATTTT
TRBD1	NA	TRBV15	TRBJ1-5	17	CATSRGMGQGTGQPQHF	TGTGCCACCAGCAGGGGCATGGGACAGGGGACAGGTCAGCCCCAGCATTTT
TRBD1	NA	TRBV5-1	TRBJ1-2	15	CASSLAPGQGYGYTF	TGCGCCAGCAGCTTGGCCCCGGGACAGGGGTACGGCTACACCTTC
TRBD1	few	TRBV4-2	TRBJ1-1	17	CASSARDRGLMNTEAFF	TGTGCCAGCAGCGCCCGGGACAGGGGGTTGATGAACACTGAAGCTTTCTTT
NA	once	TRBV27	TRBJ2-7	11	CASSGSYEQYF	TGTGCCAGCAGCGGTTCCTACGAGCAGTACTTC
NA	once	TRBV5-6	TRBJ2-3	13	CASSPGQTDTQYF	TGTGCCAGCAGCCCCGGACAGACAGATACGCAGTATTTT
TRBD1	NA	TRBV6-5	TRBJ2-7	15	CASSTGTGGPYEQYF	TGTGCCAGCAGCACCGGGACAGGGGGCCCCTACGAGCAGTACTTC
TRBD2	NA	TRBV4-2	TRBJ2-5	15	CASSQEPLAEETQYF	TGTGCCAGCAGCCAAGAGCCCCTAGCGGAAGAGACCCAGTACTTC
NA	once	TRBV5-4	TRBJ2-7	14	CASSRQGGSYEQYF	TGTGCCAGCAGCCGCCAGGGGGGCTCCTACGAGCAGTACTTC
NA	NA	TRBV18	TRBJ1-1	12	CASSRATGEAFF	TGTGCCAGCTCACGAGCTACAGGGGAAGCTTTCTTT
NA	NA	TRBV12-2	TRBJ1-5	14	CASRLAPFNQPQHF	TGTGCAAGTCGCTTAGCTCCTTTTAATCAGCCCCAGCATTTT
NA	NA	TRBV7-9	TRBJ2-2	15	CASSLGGVLAEELFF	TGTGCCAGCAGTCTCGGTGGGGTTCTAGCCGAGGAGCTGTTTTTT
NA	NA	TRBV28	TRBJ1-5	11	CATQGRQPQHF	TGTGCCACCCAGGGTCGGCAGCCCCAGCATTTT
TRBD1	NA	TRBV6-2/TRBV6-3	TRBJ2-3	16	CASSYSGQGATDTQYF	TGTGCCAGCAGTTACTCAGGACAGGGGGCAACAGATACGCAGTATTTT
NA	NA	TRBV5-5	TRBJ1-2	12	CASSFSGDRYTF	TGTGCCAGCAGCTTCTCAGGGGATCGCTACACCTTC
TRBD1	NA	TRBV28	TRBJ1-6	16	CASSLTGSSYNSPLHF	TGTGCCAGCAGTTTGACAGGGAGCTCCTATAATTCACCCCTCCACTTT
NA	NA	TRBV5-1	TRBJ2-3	14	CASSPTPPTDTQYF	TGCGCCAGCAGTCCTACTCCACCAACAGATACGCAGTATTTT
TRBD1	NA	TRBV5-6	TRBJ1-2	19	CASSLKTGGASLRPYGYTF	TGTGCCAGCAGTTTAAAAACAGGGGGCGCAAGTTTGAGGCCCTATGGCTACACCTTC
TRBD1	NA	TRBV28	TRBJ1-1	14	CASIYRGLSSGAFF	TGTGCCAGCATTTACAGGGGCTTAAGCTCAGGAGCTTTCTTT
TRBD1	NA	TRBV6-6	TRBJ2-1	15	CASSYRDRGSNEQFF	TGTGCCAGCAGTTACAGGGACAGGGGGAGCAATGAGCAGTTCTTC
TRBD2	NA	TRBV7-8	TRBJ2-7	15	CASSPGLAGVNEQYF	TGTGCCAGCAGCCCGGGACTAGCGGGAGTTAACGAGCAGTACTTC
NA	NA	TRBV28	TRBJ2-1	12	CASRRRGDEQFF	TGTGCCAGCAGGAGAAGGGGCGATGAGCAGTTCTTC
TRBD2	NA	TRBV7-2	TRBJ2-2	17	CASSLSTGRTSGGELFF	TGTGCCAGCAGCTTAAGTACCGGGAGGACCTCGGGCGGGGAGCTGTTTTTT
NA	NA	TRBV10-2	TRBJ2-2	14	CASRFTLNTGELFF	TGCGCCAGCAGGTTTACTCTTAACACCGGGGAGCTGTTTTTT
TRBD1	once	TRBV5-1	TRBJ1-1	14	CASSSDRVNTEAFF	TGCGCCAGCAGCTCGGACAGGGTGAACACTGAAGCTTTCTTT
TRBD1	NA	TRBV5-8	TRBJ2-5	15	CASSSRTGAWETQYF	TGTGCCAGCAGCTCCCGGACAGGGGCATGGGAGACCCAGTACTTC
TRBD1	NA	TRBV7-9	TRBJ2-5	15	CASSLVPGQEETQYF	TGTGCCAGCAGCCTTGTACCGGGACAGGAAGAGACCCAGTACTTC